This TCR beta chain was sequenced in a study of shared clonotypes between healthy human individuals. As concerns this clone: The target antigen is unknown.

Naive CD8 populations comprised CD45RO-negative cells positively selected for CCR7, excluding terminally differentiated effector memory CD45RA+ cells. Germline CDR1 MNHEY, CDR2 SVGAGI. Trimming removed 0 bases at V and 6 bases at J, with 14 bases between. The CDR3 covers 15 residues. Study processing details: Junction-only immunoSEQ data arrived without quality scores, meaning filtering differed. Produced via immunoSEQ multiplex PCR; TCRdb's table is partial and in-frame only. D and trimming were read from the DNA, whereas the V and J calls and clone size are those reported in that table. The sample holds 800,000 to 950,000 clones, just over 95% seen once. Study-wide points: Naive subsets typically showed greater estimated richness than memory subsets.

This receptor was obtained from a young man in good health. The sample was naive CD8+ T cells sorted from blood. The chain combines TRBV6-5 with TRBJ1-1; D ambiguous. CDR3 nucleotides: TGTGCCAGCAGTTACTCACTATTACGCCACGCTGAAGCTTTCTTT. It specifies CASSYSLLRHAEAFF.